This TCR beta chain stems from a study of blood T cell repertoires in COVID-19. Overall study context: From the United States, Italy and Spain came samples of acute and convalescent COVID-19. From T cells, B-cell-depleted T cells, or PBMCs came the material, which was cDNA or gDNA.

In the original analysis: Amplification from reference gene primers served as the basis for estimated nucleated cell counts. The protocol was immunoSEQ multiplex PCR, while the TCRdb copy is restricted to in-frame clones and leaves out a portion. The V and J calls and clone size are taken from that table; D and trimming were inferred from the DNA. The profile shows 85,000 to 130,000 clones, 70% to 90% of them singletons. This clonotype was sampled from a human donor in a cohort sampled during active COVID-19. Sequenced input: peripheral blood.

In DNA, the CDR3 is TGCAGCGTTGGGGACAGGGGTGGCTACACCTTC. Translated: CSVGDRGGYTF. The chain uses TRBV29-1 and TRBJ1-2; 10 nucleotides match TRBD1. The CDR3 spans 11 residues. CDR1 and CDR2 (germline): SQVTM, ANQGSEA. The J segment lost 7 bases and the V segment lost 4 bases, leaving 0 bases of the junction unmatched.